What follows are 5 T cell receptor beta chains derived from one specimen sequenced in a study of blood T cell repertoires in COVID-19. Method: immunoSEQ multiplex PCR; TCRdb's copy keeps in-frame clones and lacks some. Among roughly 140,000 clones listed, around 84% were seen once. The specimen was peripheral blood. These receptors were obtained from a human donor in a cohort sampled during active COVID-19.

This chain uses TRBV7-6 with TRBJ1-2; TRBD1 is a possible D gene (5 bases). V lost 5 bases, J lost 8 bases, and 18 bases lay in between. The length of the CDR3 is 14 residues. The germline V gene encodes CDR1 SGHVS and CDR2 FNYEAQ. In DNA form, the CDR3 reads TGTGCCAGCAGCCCCTTGTACCCAGGGAAGGGCTACACCTTC. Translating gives CASSPLYPGKGYTF.

The CDR3 reads CASSRQGYGYTF. CDR3 DNA sequence: TGTGCCAGCAGCAGACAGGGGTATGGCTACACCTTC. The V gene is TRBV28, the J gene TRBJ1-2; TRBD1 matches at 8 bases. The ends lost 6 bases at V and 5 bases at J; junction bases unmatched: 2. The CDR3 spans 12 residues. In germline, CDR1 is MDHEN, CDR2 SYDVKM.

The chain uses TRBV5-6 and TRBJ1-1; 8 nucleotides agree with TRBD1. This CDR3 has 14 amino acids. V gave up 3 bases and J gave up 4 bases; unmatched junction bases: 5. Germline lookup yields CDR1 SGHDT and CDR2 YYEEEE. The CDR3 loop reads CASSSPQGGTEAFF. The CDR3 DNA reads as TGTGCCAGCAGCTCCCCACAGGGGGGCACTGAAGCTTTCTTT.

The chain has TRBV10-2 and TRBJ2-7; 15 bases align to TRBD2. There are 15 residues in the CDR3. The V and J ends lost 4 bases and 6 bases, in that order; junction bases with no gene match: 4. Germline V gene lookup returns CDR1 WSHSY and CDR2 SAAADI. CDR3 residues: CASSGTSGGAGEQYF. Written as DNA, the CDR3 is TGCGCCAGCAGTGGGACTAGCGGGGGGGCTGGCGAGCAGTACTTC.

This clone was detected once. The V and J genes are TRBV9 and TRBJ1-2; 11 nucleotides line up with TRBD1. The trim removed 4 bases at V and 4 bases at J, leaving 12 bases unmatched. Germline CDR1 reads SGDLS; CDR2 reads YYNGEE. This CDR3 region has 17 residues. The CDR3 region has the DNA TGTGCCAGCAGCCCCCGGGACAGGGGGTTACGGGCCTATGGCTACACCTTC. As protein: CASSPRDRGLRAYGYTF.